This T cell receptor beta chain is from a study of T cells in Graves' hyperthyroidism and ophthalmopathy. Germline values: CDR1 MNHEY, CDR2 SVGEGT. This CDR3 region has 16 residues. Trimming cost V 0 bases and J 2 bases, with 12 bases left between them. This clonotype showed up just a few times. TCR beta CDR3 sequences were amplified from RNA transcripts. When the TCR CDR3 underwent first-round RT-PCR, the HTBI primer set was used. TCRdb called the multiplex PCR reads again in MiXCR, with one record for every CDR3 protein. The repertoire holds roughly 500,000 distinct CDR3 sequences, with around a fifth as singletons.

The sequencing sample was made of blood. The origin of this receptor is a woman between 65 and 79 years old with Graves' ophthalmopathy. V gene TRBV6-2 or TRBV6-3 combines with J gene TRBJ2-3; unclear D gene. The CDR3 DNA is TGTGCCAGCAGTTACTCTTACCCTCTTAACACAGATACGCAGTATTTT. Its translation: CASSYSYPLNTDTQYF.